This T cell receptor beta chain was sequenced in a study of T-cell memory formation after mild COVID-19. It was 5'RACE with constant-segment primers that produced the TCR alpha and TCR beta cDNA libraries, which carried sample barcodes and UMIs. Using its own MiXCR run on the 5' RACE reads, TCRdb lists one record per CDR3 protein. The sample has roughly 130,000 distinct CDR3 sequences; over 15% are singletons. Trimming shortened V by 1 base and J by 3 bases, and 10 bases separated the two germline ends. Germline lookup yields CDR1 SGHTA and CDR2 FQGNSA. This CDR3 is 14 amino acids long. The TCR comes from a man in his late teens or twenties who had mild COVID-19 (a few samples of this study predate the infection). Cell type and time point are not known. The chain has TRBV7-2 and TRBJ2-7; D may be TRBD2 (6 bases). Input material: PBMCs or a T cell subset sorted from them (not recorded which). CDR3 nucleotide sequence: TGTGCCAGCAGCTTAGATGCGGGGAACTACGAGCAGTACTTC. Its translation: CASSLDAGNYEQYF.